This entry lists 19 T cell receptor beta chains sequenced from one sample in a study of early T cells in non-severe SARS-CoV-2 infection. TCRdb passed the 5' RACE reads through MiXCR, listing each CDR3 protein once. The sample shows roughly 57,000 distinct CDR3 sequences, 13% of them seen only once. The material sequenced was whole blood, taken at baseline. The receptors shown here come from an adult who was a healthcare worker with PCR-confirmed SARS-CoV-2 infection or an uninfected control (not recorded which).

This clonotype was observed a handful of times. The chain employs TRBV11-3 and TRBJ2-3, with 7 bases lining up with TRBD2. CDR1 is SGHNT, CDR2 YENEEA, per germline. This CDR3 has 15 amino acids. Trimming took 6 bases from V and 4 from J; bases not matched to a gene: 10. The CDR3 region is CASSFSGTGADTQYF. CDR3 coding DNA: TGTGCCAGCAGTTTCAGCGGGACGGGGGCAGATACGCAGTATTTT.

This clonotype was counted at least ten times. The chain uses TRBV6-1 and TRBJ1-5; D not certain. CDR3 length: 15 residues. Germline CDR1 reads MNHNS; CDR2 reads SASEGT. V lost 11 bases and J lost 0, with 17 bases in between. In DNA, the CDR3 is TGTGCCGCGGGAGAAGGAGTTAATAGCAATCAGCCCCAGCATTTT. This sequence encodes CAAGEGVNSNQPQHF.

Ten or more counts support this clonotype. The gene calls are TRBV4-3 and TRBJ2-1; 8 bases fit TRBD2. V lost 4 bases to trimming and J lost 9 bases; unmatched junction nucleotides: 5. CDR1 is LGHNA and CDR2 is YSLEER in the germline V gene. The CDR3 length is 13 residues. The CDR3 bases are TGCGCCAGCAGCCCTGGACTAGCTGGTGAGCAGTTCTTC. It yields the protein CASSPGLAGEQFF.

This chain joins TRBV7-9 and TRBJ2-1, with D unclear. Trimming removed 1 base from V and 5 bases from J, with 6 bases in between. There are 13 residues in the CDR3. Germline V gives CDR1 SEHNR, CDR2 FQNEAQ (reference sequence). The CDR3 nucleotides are TGTGCCAGCAGCTTAGAACTCCACAATGAGCAGTTCTTC. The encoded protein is CASSLELHNEQFF.

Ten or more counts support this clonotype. CDR3 sequence reads: CASSLGAGGHTGELFF. The CDR3 region has the DNA TGTGCCAGCAGCTTAGGGGCAGGGGGTCACACCGGGGAGCTGTTTTTT. The chain has TRBV7-8 and TRBJ2-2, with 7 bases aligning to TRBD1. Germline V gene data show CDR1 as SGHVS and CDR2 as FQNEAQ. The V and J ends lost 1 base and 3 bases, in that order; junction bases with no gene match: 5. The CDR3 has 16 amino acids.

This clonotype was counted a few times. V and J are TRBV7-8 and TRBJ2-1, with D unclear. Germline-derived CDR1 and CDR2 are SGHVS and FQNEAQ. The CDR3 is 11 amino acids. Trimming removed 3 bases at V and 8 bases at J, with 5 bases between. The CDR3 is CASSFHDEQFF. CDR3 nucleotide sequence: TGTGCCAGCAGCTTTCATGATGAGCAGTTCTTC.

CDR3 sequence (DNA): TGCAGTGCTAGCCGGGACGTAGCCTACGAGCAGTACTTC. It codes for CSASRDVAYEQYF. This chain links TRBV20-1 with TRBJ2-7, with D possibly being TRBD1 or TRBD2 (5 bases each). Germline loops: CDR1 DFQATT, CDR2 SNEGSKA (reference sequence). The CDR3 has 13 amino acids. With 3 bases removed from V and 2 bases from J, the gap between germline ends came to 11 bases.

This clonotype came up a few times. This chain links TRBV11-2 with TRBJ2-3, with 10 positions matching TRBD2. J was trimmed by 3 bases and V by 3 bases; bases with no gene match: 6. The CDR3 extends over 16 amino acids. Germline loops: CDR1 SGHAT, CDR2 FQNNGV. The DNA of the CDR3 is TGTGCCAGCAGCTTTCAACTAGCGGGACTTACAGATACGCAGTATTTT. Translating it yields CASSFQLAGLTDTQYF.

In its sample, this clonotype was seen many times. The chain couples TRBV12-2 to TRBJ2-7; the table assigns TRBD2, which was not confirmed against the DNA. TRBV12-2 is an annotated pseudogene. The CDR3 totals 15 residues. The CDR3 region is CASRFGLAGVGEQYF. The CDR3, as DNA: TGTGCAAGTCGCTTCGGACTAGCGGGAGTGGGGGAGCAGTACTTC.

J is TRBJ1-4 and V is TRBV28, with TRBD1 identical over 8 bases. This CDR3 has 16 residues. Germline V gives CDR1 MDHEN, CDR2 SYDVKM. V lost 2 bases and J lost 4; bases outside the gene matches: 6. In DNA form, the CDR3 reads TGTGCCAGCAGTTTAGGACAGGGAGAAGTTAATGAAAAACTGTTTTTT. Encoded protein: CASSLGQGEVNEKLFF. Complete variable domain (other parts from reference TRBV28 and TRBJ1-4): DVKVTQSSRYLVKRTGEKVFLECVQDMDHENMFWYRQDPGLGLRLIYFSYDVKMKEKGDIPEGYSVSREKKERFSLILESASTNQTSMYLCASSLGQGEVNEKLFFGSGTQLSVL.

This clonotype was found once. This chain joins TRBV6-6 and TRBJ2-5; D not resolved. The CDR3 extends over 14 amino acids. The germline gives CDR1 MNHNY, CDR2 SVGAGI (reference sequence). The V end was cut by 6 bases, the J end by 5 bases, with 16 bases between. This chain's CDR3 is CASRLRRAPETQYF. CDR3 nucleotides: TGTGCCAGCAGACTACGACGGGCCCCGGAGACCCAGTACTTC.

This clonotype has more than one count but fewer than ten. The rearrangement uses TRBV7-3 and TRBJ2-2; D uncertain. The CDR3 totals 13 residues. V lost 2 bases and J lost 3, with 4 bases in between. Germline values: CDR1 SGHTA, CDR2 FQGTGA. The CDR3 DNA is TGTGCCAGCAGCTTATTAGACACCGGGGAGCTGTTTTTT. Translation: CASSLLDTGELFF.

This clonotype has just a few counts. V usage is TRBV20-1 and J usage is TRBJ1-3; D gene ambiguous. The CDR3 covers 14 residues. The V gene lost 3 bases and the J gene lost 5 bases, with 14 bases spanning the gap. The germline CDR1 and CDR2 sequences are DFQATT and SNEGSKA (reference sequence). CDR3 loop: CSASPGRSRNTIYF. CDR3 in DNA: TGCAGTGCTAGCCCCGGCCGATCGAGAAACACCATATATTTT.

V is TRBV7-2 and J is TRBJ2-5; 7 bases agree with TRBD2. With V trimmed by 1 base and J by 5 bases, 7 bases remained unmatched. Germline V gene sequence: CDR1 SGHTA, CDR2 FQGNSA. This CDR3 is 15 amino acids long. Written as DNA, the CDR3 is TGTGCCAGCAGCTTAGTCAGCAGCGGGGTGGAGACCCAGTACTTC. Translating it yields CASSLVSSGVETQYF.

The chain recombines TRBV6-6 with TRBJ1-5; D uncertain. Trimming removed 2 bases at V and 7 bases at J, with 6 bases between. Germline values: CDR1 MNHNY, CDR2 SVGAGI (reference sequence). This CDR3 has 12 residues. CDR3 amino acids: CASSYLAQPQHF. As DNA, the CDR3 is TGTGCCAGCAGTTACCTCGCACAGCCCCAGCATTTT.

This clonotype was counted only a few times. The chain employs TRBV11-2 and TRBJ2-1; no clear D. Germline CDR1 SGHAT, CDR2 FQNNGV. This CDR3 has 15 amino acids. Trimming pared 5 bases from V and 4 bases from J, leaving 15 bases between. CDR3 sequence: CASSRPDLPYNEQFF. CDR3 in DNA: TGTGCCAGCAGCCGCCCGGACCTACCTTACAATGAGCAGTTCTTC.

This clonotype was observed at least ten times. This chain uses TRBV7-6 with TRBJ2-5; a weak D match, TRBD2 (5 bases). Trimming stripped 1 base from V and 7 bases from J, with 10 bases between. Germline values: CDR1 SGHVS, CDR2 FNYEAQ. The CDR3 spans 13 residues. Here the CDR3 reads CASSLDLAGTQYF. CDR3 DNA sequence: TGTGCCAGCAGCTTAGACCTGGCGGGGACCCAGTACTTC.

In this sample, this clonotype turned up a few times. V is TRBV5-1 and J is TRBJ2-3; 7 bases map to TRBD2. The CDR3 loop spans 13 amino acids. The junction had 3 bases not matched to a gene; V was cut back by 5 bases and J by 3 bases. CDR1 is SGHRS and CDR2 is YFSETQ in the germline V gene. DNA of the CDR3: TGCGCCAGCAGTCCGGGGGGTACAGATACGCAGTATTTT. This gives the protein CASSPGGTDTQYF.

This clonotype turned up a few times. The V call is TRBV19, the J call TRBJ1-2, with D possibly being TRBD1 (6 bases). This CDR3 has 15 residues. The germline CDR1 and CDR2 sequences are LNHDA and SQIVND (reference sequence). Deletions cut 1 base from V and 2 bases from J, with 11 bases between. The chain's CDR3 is CASSIGRGRNYGYTF. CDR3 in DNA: TGTGCCAGTAGTATAGGCCGGGGGCGCAACTATGGCTACACCTTC.